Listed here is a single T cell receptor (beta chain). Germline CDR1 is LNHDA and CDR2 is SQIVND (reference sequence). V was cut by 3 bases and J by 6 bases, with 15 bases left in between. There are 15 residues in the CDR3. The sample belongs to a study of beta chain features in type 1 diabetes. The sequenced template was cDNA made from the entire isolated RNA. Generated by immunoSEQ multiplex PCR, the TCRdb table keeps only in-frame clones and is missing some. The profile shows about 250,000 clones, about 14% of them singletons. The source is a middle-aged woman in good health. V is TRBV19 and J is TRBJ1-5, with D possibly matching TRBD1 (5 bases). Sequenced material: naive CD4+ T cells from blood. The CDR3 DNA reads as TGTGCCAGTAGTATGTATGGTGCGGGGGGTCAGCCCCAGCATTTT. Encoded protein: CASSMYGAGGQPQHF.